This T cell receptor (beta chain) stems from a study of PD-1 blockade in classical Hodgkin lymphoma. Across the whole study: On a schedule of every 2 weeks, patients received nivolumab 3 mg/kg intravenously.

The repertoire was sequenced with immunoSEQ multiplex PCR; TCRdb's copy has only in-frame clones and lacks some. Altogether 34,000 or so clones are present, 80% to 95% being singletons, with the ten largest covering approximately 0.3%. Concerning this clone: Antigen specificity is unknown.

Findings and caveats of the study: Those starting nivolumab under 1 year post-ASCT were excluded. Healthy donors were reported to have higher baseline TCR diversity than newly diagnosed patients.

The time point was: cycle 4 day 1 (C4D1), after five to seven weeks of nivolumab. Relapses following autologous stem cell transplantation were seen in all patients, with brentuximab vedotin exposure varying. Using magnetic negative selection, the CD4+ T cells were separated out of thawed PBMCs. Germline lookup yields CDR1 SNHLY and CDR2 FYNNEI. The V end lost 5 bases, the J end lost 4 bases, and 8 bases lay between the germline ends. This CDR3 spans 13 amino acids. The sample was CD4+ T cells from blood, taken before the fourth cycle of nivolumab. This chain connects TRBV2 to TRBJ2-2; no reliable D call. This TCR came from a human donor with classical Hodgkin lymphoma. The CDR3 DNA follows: TGTGCCAGCAGTTTGGTAGTCACCGGGGAGCTGTTTTTT. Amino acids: CASSLVVTGELFF.